These 21 T cell receptor beta chains originate from one sample sequenced in a study of blood T cell repertoires in COVID-19. Repertoires were generated with immunoSEQ multiplex PCR, while TCRdb's copy carries only in-frame clones and drops some. Altogether 380,000 or so clones are present, 75% to 90% being singletons, with the ten largest covering less than 9%. The sequenced sample was peripheral blood. These receptors all come from a woman aged 60-75 years with COVID-19, enrolled during active disease.

The CDR3 DNA reads TGTGCCAGCAGCGCTAGCAGAGGGAATAGCAATCAGCCCCAGCATTTT. It encodes CASSASRGNSNQPQHF. The chain employs TRBV25-1 and TRBJ1-5; D is undetermined. CDR3 length: 16 amino acids. Trimming removed 6 bases from V and 0 bases from J, with 15 bases in between. In germline, CDR1 is MGHDK, CDR2 SYGVNS.

The chain is built from TRBV11-3 and TRBJ1-4, with a tentative D call TRBD1 (6 bases). The germline gives CDR1 SGHNT, CDR2 YENEEA. The length of the CDR3 is 16 residues. V was cut by 2 bases and J by 3 bases, with 13 bases left in between. This CDR3 is CASSLPRGGPNEKLFF. CDR3 nucleotides: TGTGCCAGCAGCTTACCCAGGGGAGGGCCTAATGAAAAACTGTTTTTT.

The genes are TRBV7-2 and TRBJ1-5; D is unresolved. The V gene's germline CDR1 is SGHTA and CDR2 FQGNSA. This CDR3 has 14 residues. V gave up 0 bases and J gave up 4 bases, with 7 bases separating them. The CDR3, as DNA: TGTGCCAGCAGCTTAGCGAGGAATAATCAGCCCCAGCATTTT. This codes for CASSLARNNQPQHF.

The chain links TRBV5-8 to TRBJ1-1; 8 bases match TRBD1. After removal of 0 bases from V and 11 bases from J, the junction contained 9 bases not matched to a gene. The CDR3 sequence is 14 residues long. The germline CDR1 and CDR2 sequences are SGHTS and YDEGEE. CDR3 bases: TGTGCCAGCAGCTTGGTGGGCAGGGGGCTAGGGGCTTTCTTT. Encoded protein: CASSLVGRGLGAFF.

The chain has TRBV7-9 and TRBJ1-5; 9 nucleotides line up with TRBD1. V was clipped by 3 bases and J by 4 bases; unmatched bases: 4. The CDR3 runs to 15 residues. Germline CDR1 reads SEHNR; CDR2 reads FQNEAQ (reference sequence). CDR3 coding DNA: TGTGCCAGCAGCTTTACAGGGGGCTTAAATCAGCCCCAGCATTTT. Protein sequence: CASSFTGGLNQPQHF.

The V gene is TRBV7-2, the J gene TRBJ1-2, with D perhaps matching TRBD1 (6 bases). Germline loops: CDR1 SGHTA, CDR2 FQGNSA. The CDR3 consists of 14 residues. The germline V and J ends were trimmed by 9 bases and 0 bases, with 14 bases remaining between them. This chain's CDR3 is CASMWTASNYGYTF. The CDR3 region has the DNA TGTGCCAGTATGTGGACAGCTTCTAACTATGGCTACACCTTC. Supplemented by reference TRBV7-2 and TRBJ1-2, the full variable domain reads GAGVSQSPSNKVTEKGKDVELRCDPISGHTALYWYRQSLGQGLEFLIYFQGNSAPDKSGLPSDRFSAERTGGSVSTLTIQRTQQEDSAVYLCASMWTASNYGYTFGSGTRLTVV.

For this clone: The sample holds other DNA sequences that translate to the same CDR3. The chain has TRBV12-3 or TRBV12-4 and TRBJ2-7, with 10 nucleotides matching TRBD1. The V segment lost 6 bases and the J segment 3 bases; nucleotides outside the gene matches: 2. This CDR3 comprises 13 residues. The DNA of the CDR3 is TGTGCCAGCAGCGGGACAGGGGTCTACGAGCAGTACTTC. Residues: CASSGTGVYEQYF.

The rearrangement links TRBV7-8 to TRBJ2-3; 8 positions agree with TRBD2. The V segment lost 3 bases and the J segment 1 base; nucleotides outside the gene matches: 15. The CDR3 loop spans 19 amino acids. Germline V gene sequence: CDR1 SGHVS, CDR2 FQNEAQ. CDR3 in DNA: TGTGCCAGCAGCTTCAACTTACTTCGGGGGGGCCTTGGCACAGATACGCAGTATTTT. Translating it yields CASSFNLLRGGLGTDTQYF.

V usage is TRBV18 and J usage is TRBJ1-1; no clear D gene. The CDR3 has 16 amino acids. Germline V gene lookup returns CDR1 KGHSH and CDR2 LQKENI. Trimming shortened V by 2 bases and J by 2 bases, and 15 bases separated the two germline ends. The CDR3 region is CASSPFTISGNTEAFF. CDR3 DNA sequence: TGTGCCAGCTCACCATTTACTATCAGCGGAAACACTGAAGCTTTCTTT.

The chain couples TRBV7-2 to TRBJ1-1, with D maybe TRBD1 (6 bases). The germline V gene has CDR1 SGHTA and CDR2 FQGNSA. Deletions cut 6 bases from V and 5 bases from J, with 19 bases between. CDR3 size: 15 residues. CDR3 DNA: TGTGCCAGCAGGGGTCGTGGGGGGGCTGGGACTGAAGCTTTCTTT. This codes for CASRGRGGAGTEAFF. Combining the CDR3 with reference TRBV7-2 and TRBJ1-1 gives the whole variable domain GAGVSQSPSNKVTEKGKDVELRCDPISGHTALYWYRQSLGQGLEFLIYFQGNSAPDKSGLPSDRFSAERTGGSVSTLTIQRTQQEDSAVYLCASRGRGGAGTEAFFGQGTRLTVV.

The chain uses TRBV30 and TRBJ1-5; 7 nucleotides align to TRBD1. In germline, CDR1 is GTSNPN, CDR2 SVGIG (reference sequence). Losses at the gene ends were 2 bases for V and 1 base for J; bases not matched to a gene: 11. The CDR3 totals 17 residues. In nucleotides, the CDR3 is TGTGCCTGGAGTCCCAAACAGGGGCGGCGAAGCAATCAGCCCCAGCATTTT. Protein sequence: CAWSPKQGRRSNQPQHF.

This rearrangement joins TRBV4-1 to TRBJ2-1, with TRBD2 identical over 12 bases. The CDR3 runs to 16 residues. CDR1 and CDR2 (germline): MGHRA, YSYEKL. Trimming cost V 4 bases and J 7 bases; bases outside gene matches: 8. CDR3 sequence reads: CASSLSSGGDRNEQFF. As DNA, the CDR3 is TGCGCCAGCAGCCTTTCTAGCGGGGGGGACCGTAATGAGCAGTTCTTC.

The V gene is TRBV12-3 or TRBV12-4, the J gene TRBJ1-2; D is perhaps TRBD1 (5 bases). The CDR3 length is 13 residues. V lost 6 bases, J lost 7 bases, and 15 bases lay in between. The CDR3 reads CASSRGASGGYTF. CDR3 coding DNA: TGTGCCAGCAGCCGCGGGGCCTCTGGTGGCTACACCTTC.

The chain recombines TRBV3-1 (or the pseudogene TRBV3-2) with TRBJ2-5, with TRBD2 identical over 12 bases. Trimming removed 1 base from V and 9 bases from J; junction bases left unmatched: 3. This CDR3 is built from 14 residues. Germline-derived CDR1 and CDR2 are LGHDT and YNNKEL (reference sequence). The CDR3 is CASSQALAGGAQYF. CDR3 nucleotide sequence: TGTGCCAGCAGCCAAGCCCTAGCGGGGGGGGCCCAGTACTTC.

This sequence joins TRBV11-2 and TRBJ2-7; D may be TRBD2 (5 bases). This CDR3 region has 15 residues. CDR1 and CDR2 (germline): SGHAT, FQNNGV. Between the trimmed V and J ends, which lost 0 bases and 4 bases, there was a span of 13 bases. The CDR3 is CASSLDSRGTYEQYF. In DNA, the CDR3 is TGTGCCAGCAGCTTAGATTCACGGGGAACGTACGAGCAGTACTTC.

The J gene is TRBJ2-7, the V gene TRBV30, with 9 bases matching TRBD1. V dropped 8 bases and J dropped 0; count of bases not matched to a gene: 17. Germline loops: CDR1 GTSNPN, CDR2 SVGIG (reference sequence). The length of the CDR3 is 17 residues. The CDR3 nucleotides read TGTGCCGGATGGGGGACAGGGAAAAGTAAAGACTCCTACGAGCAGTACTTC. Amino acid sequence: CAGWGTGKSKDSYEQYF.

In its sample, this clone was seen many times. V is TRBV9 and J is TRBJ2-7, with D possibly matching TRBD2 (5 bases). The germline gives CDR1 SGDLS, CDR2 YYNGEE. The CDR3 totals 13 residues. The ends were cut back, 0 bases at V and 7 bases at J, with 11 bases in the middle. CDR3 loop: CASSVAVRGEQYF. CDR3 DNA sequence: TGTGCCAGCAGCGTAGCTGTTCGGGGAGAGCAGTACTTC.

The rearrangement links TRBV9 to TRBJ2-2; the match to TRBD2 covers 8 bases. V shed 2 bases and J 0 bases; nucleotides not matched to a gene: 6. The CDR3 has 17 amino acids. Germline V gives CDR1 SGDLS, CDR2 YYNGEE. DNA of the CDR3: TGTGCCAGCAGCGTTAGCCACGGGGGGGCGAACACCGGGGAGCTGTTTTTT. It codes for CASSVSHGGANTGELFF.

The V and J genes are TRBV19 and TRBJ1-3; TRBD1 is a possible D gene (5 bases). This CDR3 is 14 amino acids long. Germline V CDR1 and CDR2: LNHDA, SQIVND (reference sequence). Trimming took 6 bases from V and 0 from J, leaving 9 bases between them. CDR3 nucleotide sequence: TGTGCCAGTAGATACAGGAGCTCTGGAAACACCATATATTTT. Protein sequence: CASRYRSSGNTIYF.

The chain recombines TRBV7-3 with TRBJ2-7, with 11 bases aligning to TRBD1. CDR3 length equals 14 residues. Germline V gene sequence: CDR1 SGHTA, CDR2 FQGTGA. Trimming at V came to 5 bases and at J to 6 bases, leaving 6 bases not matched to a gene. The CDR3 bases are TGTGCCAGCAGCGATGGGACAGGGGGGGTCGAGCAGTACTTC. Amino acid sequence: CASSDGTGGVEQYF.

The chain uses TRBV30 and TRBJ1-4; TRBD1 is a possible D gene (6 bases). The V end was cut by 8 bases, the J end by 7 bases, with 17 bases between. CDR1 and CDR2 (germline): GTSNPN, SVGIG (reference sequence). The CDR3 runs to 13 residues. The chain's CDR3 is CAGNRERGEKLFF. The DNA for the CDR3 is TGTGCCGGAAACAGGGAAAGGGGTGAAAAACTGTTTTTT.